The sequence of this TCR beta chain was determined in a study of cytomegalovirus exposure and HLA in healthy donors. Whole-study findings and limits: In an earlier analysis, productive rearrangement rates for most beta V segments clustered near 87% or 30%. Analyzed later, most CMV-associated TCR beta chains appeared HLA-restricted. Associated with cytomegalovirus, according to the listing, were 150 to 200 TCR beta chains.

The PCR was carried out with 60 Vbeta primers and 13 Jbeta primers. Original analysis: Some 80 million unique TCR beta chains, 9 million to 14 million shared, were counted in a later analysis. TCRdb's copy holds only in-frame clones and misses some; the assay was immunoSEQ multiplex PCR. V and J calls and clone size are given by that table; D and trimming were obtained from the DNA. The table records roughly 140,000 clones, about 85% of them present only once. Comments on this clone: Its specificity is not known.

Germline CDR1 reads SGHNT; CDR2 reads YYREEE (reference sequence). The CDR3 contains 15 residues. V lost 4 bases to trimming and J lost 10 bases, with 18 bases between them. The sequence came from a boy between 2 and 10 years old in good health and CMV-seronegative. The V and J genes are TRBV5-4 and TRBJ1-6; D perhaps matches TRBD1 (6 bases). The sequenced sample consisted of PBMCs. DNA for the CDR3: TGTGCCAGCAGCGTACCAGGGGTAGGGGACTCACCCCTCCACTTT. This translates into CASSVPGVGDSPLHF.